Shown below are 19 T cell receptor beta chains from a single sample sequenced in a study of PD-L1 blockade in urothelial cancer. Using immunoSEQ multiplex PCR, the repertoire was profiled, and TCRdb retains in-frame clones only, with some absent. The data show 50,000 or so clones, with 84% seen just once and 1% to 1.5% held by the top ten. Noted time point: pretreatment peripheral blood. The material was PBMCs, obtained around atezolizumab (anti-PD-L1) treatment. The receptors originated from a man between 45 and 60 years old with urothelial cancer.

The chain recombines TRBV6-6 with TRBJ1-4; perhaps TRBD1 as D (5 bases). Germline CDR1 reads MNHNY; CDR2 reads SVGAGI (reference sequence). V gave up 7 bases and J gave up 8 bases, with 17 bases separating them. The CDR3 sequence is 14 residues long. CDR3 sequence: CASTRSGGREKLFF. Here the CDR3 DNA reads TGTGCCAGCACTCGCTCGGGGGGTCGAGAAAAACTGTTTTTT.

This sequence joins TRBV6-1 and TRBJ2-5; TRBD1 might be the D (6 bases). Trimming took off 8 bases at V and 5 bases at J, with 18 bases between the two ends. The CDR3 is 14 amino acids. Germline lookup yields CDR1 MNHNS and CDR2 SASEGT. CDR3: CASGVTGSWETQYF. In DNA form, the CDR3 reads TGTGCCAGCGGCGTTACAGGGTCATGGGAGACCCAGTACTTC.

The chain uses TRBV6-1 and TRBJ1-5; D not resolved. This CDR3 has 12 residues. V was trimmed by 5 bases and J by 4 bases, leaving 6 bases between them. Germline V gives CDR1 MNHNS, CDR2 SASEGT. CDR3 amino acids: CASSSNNQPQHF. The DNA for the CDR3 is TGTGCCAGCAGTTCTAATAATCAGCCCCAGCATTTT.

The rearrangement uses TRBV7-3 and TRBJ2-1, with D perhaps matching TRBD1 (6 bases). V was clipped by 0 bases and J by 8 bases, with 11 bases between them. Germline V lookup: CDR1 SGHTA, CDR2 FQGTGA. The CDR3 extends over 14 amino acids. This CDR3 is CASSLTGGRDEQFF. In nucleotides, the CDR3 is TGTGCCAGCAGCTTAACTGGGGGCCGCGATGAGCAGTTCTTC.

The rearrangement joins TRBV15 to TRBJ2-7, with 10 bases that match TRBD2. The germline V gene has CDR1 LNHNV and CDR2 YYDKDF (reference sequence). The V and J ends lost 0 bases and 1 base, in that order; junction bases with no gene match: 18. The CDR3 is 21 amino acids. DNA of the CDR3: TGTGCCACCAGCAGAGATCAGGGGCTAGCGGGAGTTATACATCCTTCCTACGAGCAGTACTTC. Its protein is CATSRDQGLAGVIHPSYEQYF.

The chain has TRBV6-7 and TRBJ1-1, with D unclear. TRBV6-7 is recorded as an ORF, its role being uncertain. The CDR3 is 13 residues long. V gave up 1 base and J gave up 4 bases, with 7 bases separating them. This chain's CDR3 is CASSYCWSTEAFF. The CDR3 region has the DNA TGTGCCAGCAGTTACTGCTGGAGCACTGAAGCTTTCTTT.

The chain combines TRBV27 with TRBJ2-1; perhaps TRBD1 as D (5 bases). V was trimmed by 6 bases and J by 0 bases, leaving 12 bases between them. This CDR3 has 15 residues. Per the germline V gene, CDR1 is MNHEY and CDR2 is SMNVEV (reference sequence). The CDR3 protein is CASSLGLYSYNEQFF. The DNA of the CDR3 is TGTGCCAGCAGCCTGGGGCTCTACTCCTACAATGAGCAGTTCTTC.

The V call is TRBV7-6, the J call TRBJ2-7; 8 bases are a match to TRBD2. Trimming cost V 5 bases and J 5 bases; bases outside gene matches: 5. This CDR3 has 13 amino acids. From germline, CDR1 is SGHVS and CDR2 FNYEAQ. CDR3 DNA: TGTGCCAGCAGCCTGGGACTAGGAGACGAGCAGTACTTC. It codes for CASSLGLGDEQYF.

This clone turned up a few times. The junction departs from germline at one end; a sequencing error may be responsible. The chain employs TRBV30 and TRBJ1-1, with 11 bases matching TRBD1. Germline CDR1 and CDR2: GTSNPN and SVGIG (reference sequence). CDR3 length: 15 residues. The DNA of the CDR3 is TGTGCCAGGAGGACAGGGGGCGCGGGAGGTACTGAAGCTTTCTTT. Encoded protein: CARRTGGAGGTEAFF.

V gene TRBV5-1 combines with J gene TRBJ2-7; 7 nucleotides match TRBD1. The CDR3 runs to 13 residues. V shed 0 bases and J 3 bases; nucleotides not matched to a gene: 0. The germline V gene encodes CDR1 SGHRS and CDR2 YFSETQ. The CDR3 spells CASSLDRGYEQYF. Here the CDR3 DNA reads TGCGCCAGCAGCTTGGACAGGGGCTACGAGCAGTACTTC.

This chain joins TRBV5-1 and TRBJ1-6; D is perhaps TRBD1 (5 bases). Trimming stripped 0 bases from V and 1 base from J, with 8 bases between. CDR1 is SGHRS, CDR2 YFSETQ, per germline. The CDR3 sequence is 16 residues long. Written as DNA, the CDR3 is TGCGCCAGCAGCTTGGATCAGGGATCCTATAATTCACCCCTCCACTTT. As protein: CASSLDQGSYNSPLHF.

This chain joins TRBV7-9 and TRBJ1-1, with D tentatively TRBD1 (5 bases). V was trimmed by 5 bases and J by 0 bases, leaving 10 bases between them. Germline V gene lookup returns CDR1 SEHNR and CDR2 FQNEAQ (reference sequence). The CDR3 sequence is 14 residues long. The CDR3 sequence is CASSPAGMNTEAFF. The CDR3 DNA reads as TGTGCCAGCAGCCCCGCAGGGATGAACACTGAAGCTTTCTTT.

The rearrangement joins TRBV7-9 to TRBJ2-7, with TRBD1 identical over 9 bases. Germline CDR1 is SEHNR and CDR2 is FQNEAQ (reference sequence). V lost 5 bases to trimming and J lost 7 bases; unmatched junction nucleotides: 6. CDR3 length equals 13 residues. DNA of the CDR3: TGTGCCAGCAGCCGGACAGGGGTTGGTGAGCAGTACTTC. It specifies CASSRTGVGEQYF.

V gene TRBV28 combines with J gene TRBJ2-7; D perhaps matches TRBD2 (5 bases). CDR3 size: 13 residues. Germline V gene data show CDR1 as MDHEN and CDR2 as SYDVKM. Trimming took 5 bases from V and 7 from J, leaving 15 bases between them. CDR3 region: CASSTPGRREQYF. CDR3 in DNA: TGTGCCAGCAGTACGCCGGGCCGGAGGGAGCAGTACTTC.

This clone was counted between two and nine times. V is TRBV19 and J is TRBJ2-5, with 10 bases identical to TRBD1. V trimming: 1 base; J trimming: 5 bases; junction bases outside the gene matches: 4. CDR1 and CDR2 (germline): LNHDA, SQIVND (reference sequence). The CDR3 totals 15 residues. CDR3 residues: CASSIGQGAVETQYF. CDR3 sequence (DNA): TGTGCCAGTAGTATAGGACAGGGGGCTGTGGAGACCCAGTACTTC.

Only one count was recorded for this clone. This CDR3 reads CASSFSPGRWNTEAFF. CDR3 nucleotides: TGTGCCAGCAGCTTCTCCCCCGGGAGATGGAACACTGAAGCTTTCTTT. V is TRBV7-8 and J is TRBJ1-1; D unresolved. Trimming shortened V by 3 bases and J by 1 base, and 15 bases separated the two germline ends. CDR3 length: 16 residues. Germline CDR1 is SGHVS and CDR2 is FQNEAQ.

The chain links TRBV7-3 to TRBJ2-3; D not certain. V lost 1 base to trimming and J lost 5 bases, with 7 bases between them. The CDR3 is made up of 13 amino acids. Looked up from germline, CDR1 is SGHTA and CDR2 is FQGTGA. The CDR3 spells CASSLILRDTQYF. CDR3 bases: TGTGCCAGCAGCTTAATTCTCAGAGATACGCAGTATTTT.

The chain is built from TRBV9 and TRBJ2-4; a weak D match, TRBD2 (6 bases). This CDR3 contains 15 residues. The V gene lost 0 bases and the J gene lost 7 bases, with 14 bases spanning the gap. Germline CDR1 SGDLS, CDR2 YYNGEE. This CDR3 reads CASSVDDGSGNIQYF. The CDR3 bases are TGTGCCAGCAGCGTAGATGACGGGAGTGGTAACATTCAGTACTTC.

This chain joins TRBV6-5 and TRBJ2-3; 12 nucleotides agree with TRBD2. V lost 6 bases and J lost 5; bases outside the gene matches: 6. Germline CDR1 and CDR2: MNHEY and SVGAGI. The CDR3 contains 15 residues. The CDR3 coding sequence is TGTGCCAGCAGGCGACTAGCGGGAGTAGGAGATACGCAGTATTTT. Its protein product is CASRRLAGVGDTQYF.